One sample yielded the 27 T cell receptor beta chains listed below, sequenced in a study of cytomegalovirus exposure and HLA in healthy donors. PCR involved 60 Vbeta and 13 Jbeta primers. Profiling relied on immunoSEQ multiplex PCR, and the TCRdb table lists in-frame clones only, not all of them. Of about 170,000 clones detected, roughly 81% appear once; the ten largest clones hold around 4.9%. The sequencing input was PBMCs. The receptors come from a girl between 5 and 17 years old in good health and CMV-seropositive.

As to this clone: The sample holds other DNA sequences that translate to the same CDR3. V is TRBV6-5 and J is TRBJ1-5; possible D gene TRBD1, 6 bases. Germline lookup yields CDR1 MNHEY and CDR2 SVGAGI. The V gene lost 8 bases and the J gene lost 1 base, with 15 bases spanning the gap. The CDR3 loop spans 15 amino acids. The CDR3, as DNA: TGTGCCAGCCGTCCACCGGGACAAAGCAATCAGCCCCAGCATTTT. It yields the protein CASRPPGQSNQPQHF.

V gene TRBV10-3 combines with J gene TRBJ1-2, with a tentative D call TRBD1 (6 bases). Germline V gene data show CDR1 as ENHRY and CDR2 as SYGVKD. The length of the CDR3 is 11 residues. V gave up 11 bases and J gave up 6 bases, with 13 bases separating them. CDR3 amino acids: CAAGTPHGYTF. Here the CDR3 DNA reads TGTGCCGCCGGGACACCGCATGGCTACACCTTC.

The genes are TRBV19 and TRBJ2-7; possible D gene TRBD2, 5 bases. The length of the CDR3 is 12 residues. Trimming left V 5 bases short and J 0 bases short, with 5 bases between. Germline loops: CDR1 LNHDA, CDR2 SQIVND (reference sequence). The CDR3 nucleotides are TGTGCCAGTAGTGCGGGCTCCTACGAGCAGTACTTC. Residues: CASSAGSYEQYF. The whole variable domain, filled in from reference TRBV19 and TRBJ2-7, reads DGGITQSPKYLFRKEGQNVTLSCEQNLNHDAMYWYRQDPGQGLRLIYYSQIVNDFQKGDIAEGYSVSREKKESFPLTVTSAQKNPTAFYLCASSAGSYEQYFGPGTRLTVT.

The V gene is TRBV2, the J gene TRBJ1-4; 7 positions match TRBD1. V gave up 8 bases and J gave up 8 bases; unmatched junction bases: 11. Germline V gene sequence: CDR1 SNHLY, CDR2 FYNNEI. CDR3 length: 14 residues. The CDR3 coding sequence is TGTGCCAGCTTACGGGACAGATCATACGAAAAACTGTTTTTT. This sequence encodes CASLRDRSYEKLFF.

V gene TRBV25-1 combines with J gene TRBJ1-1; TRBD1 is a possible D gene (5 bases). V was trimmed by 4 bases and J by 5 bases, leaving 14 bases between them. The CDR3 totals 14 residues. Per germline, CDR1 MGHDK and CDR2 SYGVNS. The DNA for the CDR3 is TGTGCCAGCAGTGGGAGACAGAGTGCGACTGAAGCTTTCTTT. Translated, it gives CASSGRQSATEAFF.

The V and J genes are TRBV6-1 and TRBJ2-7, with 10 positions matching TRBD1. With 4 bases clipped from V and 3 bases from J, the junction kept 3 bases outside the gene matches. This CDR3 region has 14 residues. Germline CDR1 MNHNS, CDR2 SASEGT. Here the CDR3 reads CASSAWTGGYEQYF. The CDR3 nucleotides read TGTGCCAGCAGTGCTTGGACAGGGGGCTACGAGCAGTACTTC.

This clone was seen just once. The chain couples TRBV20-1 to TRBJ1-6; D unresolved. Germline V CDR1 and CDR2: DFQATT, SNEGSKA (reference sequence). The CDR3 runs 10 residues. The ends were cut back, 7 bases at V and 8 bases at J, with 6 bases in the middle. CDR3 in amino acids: CSVGHSPLHF. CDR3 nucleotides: TGCAGTGTGGGCCATTCACCCCTCCACTTT.

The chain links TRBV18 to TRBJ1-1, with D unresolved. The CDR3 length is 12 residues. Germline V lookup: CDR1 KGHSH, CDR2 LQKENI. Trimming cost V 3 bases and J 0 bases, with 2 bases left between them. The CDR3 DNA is TGTGCCAGCTCACCCTTGAACACTGAAGCTTTCTTT. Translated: CASSPLNTEAFF.

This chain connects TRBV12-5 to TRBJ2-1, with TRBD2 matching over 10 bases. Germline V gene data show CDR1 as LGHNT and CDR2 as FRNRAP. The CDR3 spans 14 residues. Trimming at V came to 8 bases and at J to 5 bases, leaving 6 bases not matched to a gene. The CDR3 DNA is TGTGCTAGTAAGAGCGGGGGGGAGAACAATGAGCAGTTCTTC. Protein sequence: CASKSGGENNEQFF.

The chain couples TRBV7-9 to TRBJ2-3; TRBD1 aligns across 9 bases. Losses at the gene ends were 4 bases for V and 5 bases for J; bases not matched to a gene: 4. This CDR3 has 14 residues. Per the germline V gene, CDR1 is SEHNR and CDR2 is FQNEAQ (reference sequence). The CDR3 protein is CASSWGQGRDTQYF. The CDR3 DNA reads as TGTGCCAGCAGCTGGGGACAGGGCCGAGATACGCAGTATTTT. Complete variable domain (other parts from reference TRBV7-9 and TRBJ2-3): DTGVSQNPRHKITKRGQNVTFRCDPISEHNRLYWYRQTLGQGPEFLTYFQNEAQLEKSRLLSDRFSAERPKGSFSTLEIQRTEQGDSAMYLCASSWGQGRDTQYFGPGTRLTVL.

Written as DNA, the CDR3 is TGTGCCAGAAGCTACAGGCATGGCTACACCTTC. It is translated as CARSYRHGYTF. The V and J genes are TRBV5-3 and TRBJ1-2, with D possibly matching TRBD1 (5 bases). TRBV5-3 falls under the ORF class, with uncertain function. This CDR3 has 11 residues. The V end lost 3 bases, the J end lost 6 bases, and 6 bases lay between the germline ends.

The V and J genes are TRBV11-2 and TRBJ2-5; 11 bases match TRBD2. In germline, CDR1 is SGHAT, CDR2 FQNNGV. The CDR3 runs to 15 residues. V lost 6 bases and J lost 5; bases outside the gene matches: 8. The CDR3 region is CASSLSGGAFETQYF. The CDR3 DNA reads TGTGCCAGCAGTCTTAGCGGGGGGGCCTTTGAGACCCAGTACTTC.

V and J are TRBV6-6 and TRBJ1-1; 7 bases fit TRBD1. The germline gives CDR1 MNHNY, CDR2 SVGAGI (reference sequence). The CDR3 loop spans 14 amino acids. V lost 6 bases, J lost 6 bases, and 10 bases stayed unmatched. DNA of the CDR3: TGTGCCAGCAGACCGAGACAGGGTTCTTCTGAAGCTTTCTTT. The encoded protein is CASRPRQGSSEAFF.

DNA of the CDR3: TGCGCCAGCAGCCTAGACCTGGCGGGGGGCTCCTACGAGCAGTACTTC. This encodes CASSLDLAGGSYEQYF. V and J are TRBV5-1 and TRBJ2-7, with 8 nucleotides matching TRBD2. V was clipped by 4 bases and J by 0 bases; unmatched bases: 9. The CDR3 covers 16 residues. Germline-derived CDR1 and CDR2 are SGHRS and YFSETQ.

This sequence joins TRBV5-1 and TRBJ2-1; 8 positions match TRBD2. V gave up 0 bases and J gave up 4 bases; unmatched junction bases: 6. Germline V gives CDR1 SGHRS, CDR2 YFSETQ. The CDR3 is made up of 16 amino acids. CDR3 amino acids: CASSLVPGGGYNEQFF. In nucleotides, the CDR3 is TGCGCCAGCAGCTTGGTTCCGGGGGGGGGATACAATGAGCAGTTCTTC.

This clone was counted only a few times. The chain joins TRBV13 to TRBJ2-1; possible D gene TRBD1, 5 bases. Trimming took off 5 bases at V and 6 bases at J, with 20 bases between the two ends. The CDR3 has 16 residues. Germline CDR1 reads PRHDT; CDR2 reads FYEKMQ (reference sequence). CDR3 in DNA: TGTGCCAGCAGCGCCGCCGGCACAGGTCAACGCAATGAGCAGTTCTTC. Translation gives CASSAAGTGQRNEQFF.

The CDR3 protein is CASSPRDREKWNQPQHF. CDR3 coding DNA: TGTGCCAGCAGTCCCCGAGACAGGGAGAAGTGGAATCAGCCCCAGCATTTT. The rearrangement joins TRBV2 to TRBJ1-5; 7 bases are shared with TRBD1. The germline V gene encodes CDR1 SNHLY and CDR2 FYNNEI. V shed 5 bases, J shed 4 bases, and the junction held 14 bases outside the gene matches. The CDR3 length is 17 residues. Based on the CDR3 plus reference TRBV2 and TRBJ1-5, the full variable domain is EPEVTQTPSHQVTQMGQEVILRCVPISNHLYFYWYRQILGQKVEFLVSFYNNEISEKSEIFDDQFSVERPDGSNFTLKIRSTKLEDSAMYFCASSPRDREKWNQPQHFGDGTRLSIL.

CDR3 in DNA: TGCGCCAGCAGCTTGGGTTGGTTACAGATGAACACTGAAGCTTTCTTT. It specifies CASSLGWLQMNTEAFF. The chain joins TRBV5-1 to TRBJ1-1; D not resolved. Germline V lookup: CDR1 SGHRS, CDR2 YFSETQ. This CDR3 spans 16 amino acids. With 0 bases removed from V and 0 bases from J, the gap between germline ends came to 12 bases.

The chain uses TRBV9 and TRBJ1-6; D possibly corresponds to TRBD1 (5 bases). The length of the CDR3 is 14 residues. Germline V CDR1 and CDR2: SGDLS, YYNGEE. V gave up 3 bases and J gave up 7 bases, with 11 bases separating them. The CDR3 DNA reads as TGTGCCAGCAGCGAGGGACTGTCCAATTCACCCCTCCACTTT. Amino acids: CASSEGLSNSPLHF.

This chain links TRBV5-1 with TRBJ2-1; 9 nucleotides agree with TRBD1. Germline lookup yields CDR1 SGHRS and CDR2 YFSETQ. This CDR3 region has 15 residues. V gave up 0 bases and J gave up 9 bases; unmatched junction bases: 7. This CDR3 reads CASSLGTGASSEQFF. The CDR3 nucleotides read TGCGCCAGCAGCTTGGGGACAGGGGCTTCGAGTGAGCAGTTCTTC.

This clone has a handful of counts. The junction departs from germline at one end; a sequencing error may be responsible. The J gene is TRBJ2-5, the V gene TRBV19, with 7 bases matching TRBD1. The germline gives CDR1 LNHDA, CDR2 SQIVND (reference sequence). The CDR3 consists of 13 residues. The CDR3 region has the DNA TGTGCCAGTAGTATAGCCCCGGACAGGCCCCTGAACTTC. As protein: CASSIAPDRPLNF.

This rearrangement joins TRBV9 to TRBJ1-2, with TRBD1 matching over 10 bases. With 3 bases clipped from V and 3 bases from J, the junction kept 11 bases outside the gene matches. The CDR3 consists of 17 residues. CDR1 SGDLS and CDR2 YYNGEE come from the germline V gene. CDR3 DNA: TGTGCCAGCAGCGCCCCCCTCGGGACAGGGGATGACTATGGCTACACCTTC. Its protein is CASSAPLGTGDDYGYTF.

Here the CDR3 DNA reads TGTGCCAGCAGCGTATTCGACAAATTGAACACTGAAGCTTTCTTT. This translates into CASSVFDKLNTEAFF. The chain recombines TRBV9 with TRBJ1-1, with D hard to call. The ends were cut back, 1 base at V and 0 bases at J, with 10 bases in the middle. The CDR3 runs to 15 residues. Germline CDR1 is SGDLS and CDR2 is YYNGEE.

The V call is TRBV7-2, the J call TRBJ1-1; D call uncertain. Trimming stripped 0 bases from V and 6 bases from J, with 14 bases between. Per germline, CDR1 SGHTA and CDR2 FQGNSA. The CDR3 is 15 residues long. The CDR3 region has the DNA TGTGCCAGCAGCTTAGCGGTAATGAGGGTTCCTGAAGCTTTCTTT. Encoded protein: CASSLAVMRVPEAFF.

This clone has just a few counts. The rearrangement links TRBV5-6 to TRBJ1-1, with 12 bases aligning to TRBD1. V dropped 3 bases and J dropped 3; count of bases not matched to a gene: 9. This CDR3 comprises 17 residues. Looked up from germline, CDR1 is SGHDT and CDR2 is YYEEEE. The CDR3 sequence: CASSSARDRGPDTEAFF. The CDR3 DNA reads TGTGCCAGCAGCTCCGCCCGGGACAGGGGGCCGGACACTGAAGCTTTCTTT.

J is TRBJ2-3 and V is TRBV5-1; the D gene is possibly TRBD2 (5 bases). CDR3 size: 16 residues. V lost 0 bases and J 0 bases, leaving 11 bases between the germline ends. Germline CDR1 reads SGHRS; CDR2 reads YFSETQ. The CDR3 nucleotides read TGCGCCAGCAGCTTGGGGCTAGGGAGAAGCACAGATACGCAGTATTTT. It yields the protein CASSLGLGRSTDTQYF.

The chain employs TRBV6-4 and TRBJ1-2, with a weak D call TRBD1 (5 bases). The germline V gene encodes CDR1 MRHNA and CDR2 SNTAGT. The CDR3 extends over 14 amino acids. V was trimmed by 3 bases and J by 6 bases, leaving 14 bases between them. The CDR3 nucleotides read TGTGCCAGCAGTGAAAAGGCAGGGATGGATGGCTACACCTTC. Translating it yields CASSEKAGMDGYTF.